Shown below are 21 T cell receptor beta chains from a single sample sequenced in a study of OX40 agonist ivuxolimab in advanced cancers. TCRdb's table, derived via immunoSEQ multiplex PCR, lists solely in-frame clones and lacks some. The sample has tens of thousands of clones, roughly 88% seen once. Here the sequenced sample was CD4+ or CD8+ T cells sorted from blood, taken in a trial of the OX40 agonist ivuxolimab. These receptors were taken from an adult with an advanced solid tumor such as melanoma, head and neck, liver or kidney cancer.

This chain joins TRBV5-4 and TRBJ2-7; 7 bases match TRBD2. Losses at the gene ends were 2 bases for V and 6 bases for J; bases not matched to a gene: 5. Germline V gene lookup returns CDR1 SGHNT and CDR2 YYREEE (reference sequence). CDR3 size: 13 residues. CDR3 in amino acids: CASSFPGGFEQYF. In nucleotides, the CDR3 is TGTGCCAGCAGCTTCCCGGGAGGCTTCGAGCAGTACTTC.

The rearrangement joins TRBV19 to TRBJ1-5; the D gene is possibly TRBD1 (5 bases). The germline V gene has CDR1 LNHDA and CDR2 SQIVND (reference sequence). The CDR3 runs 15 residues. Trimming took off 10 bases at V and 3 bases at J, with 19 bases between the two ends. The DNA for the CDR3 is TGTGCCACCCATAACCCCGACAGCCTCAATCAGCCCCAGCATTTT. Translation gives CATHNPDSLNQPQHF.

The CDR3 reads CASSLSVDWQGHLSGANVLTF. The CDR3 DNA is TGTGCCAGCAGCTTAAGCGTGGATTGGCAGGGGCATCTGTCTGGGGCCAACGTCCTGACTTTC. This chain links TRBV7-3 with TRBJ2-6, with D possibly being TRBD1 (6 bases). Trimming cost V 1 base and J 1 base, with 23 bases left between them. This CDR3 contains 21 residues. The germline CDR1 and CDR2 sequences are SGHTA and FQGTGA.

This clone was observed a single time. V gene TRBV15 combines with J gene TRBJ2-5; TRBD1 agrees at 7 bases. The J call is in doubt because the DNA end fits TRBJ2-7 better. The CDR3 is 16 amino acids. In germline, CDR1 is LNHNV, CDR2 YYDKDF (reference sequence). The CDR3 nucleotides are TGTGCCACCAGCAGAGATACGGGGACAGAGTCCTACGAGCAGTACTTC. Its protein is CATSRDTGTESYEQYF.

V usage is TRBV19 and J usage is TRBJ2-7; TRBD1 matches 7 bases. The germline V gene encodes CDR1 LNHDA and CDR2 SQIVND (reference sequence). The CDR3 has 13 amino acids. Trimming took 9 bases from V and 7 from J; bases not matched to a gene: 12. CDR3 in DNA: TGTGCCAGCTCGGACAGGCGGGCGCGGGAGCAGTACTTC. This sequence encodes CASSDRRAREQYF.

The rearrangement links TRBV11-1 to TRBJ1-4, with TRBD1 as a possible D gene (6 bases). The CDR3 totals 15 residues. The germline CDR1 and CDR2 sequences are SGHAT and FQDESV (reference sequence). V was shortened by 4 bases and J by 4 bases, with 13 bases between the two germline ends. In DNA form, the CDR3 reads TGTGCCAGCAGCTCTCCGGGACACATTAATGAAAAACTGTTTTTT. Residues: CASSSPGHINEKLFF. Based on the CDR3 plus reference TRBV11-1 and TRBJ1-4, the full variable domain is EAEVAQSPRYKITEKSQAVAFWCDPISGHATLYWYRQILGQGPELLVQFQDESVVDDSQLPKDRFSAERLKGVDSTLKIQPAELGDSAMYLCASSSPGHINEKLFFGSGTQLSVL.

This chain connects TRBV21-1 to TRBJ1-5. TRBV21-1 is classified as a pseudogene. The CDR3 covers 16 residues. CDR3 amino acids: CASSKGADYSNQPQHF. CDR3 coding DNA: TGTGCCAGCAGCAAAGGGGCAGACTATAGCAATCAGCCCCAGCATTTT.

The gene calls are TRBV7-3 and TRBJ2-1, with 11 bases lining up with TRBD2. Germline V lookup: CDR1 SGHTA, CDR2 FQGTGA. The CDR3 consists of 14 residues. V dropped 1 base and J dropped 7; count of bases not matched to a gene: 0. The CDR3 spells CASSLRLAGNEQFF. The DNA for the CDR3 is TGTGCCAGCAGCTTAAGACTAGCGGGGAATGAGCAGTTCTTC.

The gene calls are TRBV7-9 and TRBJ1-2; 7 positions agree with TRBD1. Germline loops: CDR1 SEHNR, CDR2 FQNEAQ (reference sequence). V lost 1 base, J lost 4 bases, and 6 bases stayed unmatched. CDR3 length: 15 residues. This chain's CDR3 is CASSLGRGETYGYTF. CDR3 coding DNA: TGTGCCAGCAGCTTAGGCAGGGGGGAAACCTATGGCTACACCTTC.

The V gene is TRBV10-3, the J gene TRBJ1-3, with 10 bases aligning to TRBD1. Germline CDR1 and CDR2: ENHRY and SYGVKD. V gave up 6 bases and J gave up 1 base; unmatched junction bases: 3. The CDR3 runs to 15 residues. CDR3 nucleotide sequence: TGTGCCATCAGCCCGGGACAGGGGTCTGGAAACACCATATATTTT. Translation: CAISPGQGSGNTIYF.

The chain is built from TRBV9 and TRBJ2-1; D not certain. Germline V gene lookup returns CDR1 SGDLS and CDR2 YYNGEE. The CDR3 contains 15 residues. The V gene lost 3 bases and the J gene lost 0 bases, with 10 bases spanning the gap. For the CDR3, the DNA is TGTGCCAGCAGCGCGTCCGGATACTCCTACAATGAGCAGTTCTTC. Its translation: CASSASGYSYNEQFF. The complete variable domain, with remaining parts taken from reference TRBV9 and TRBJ2-1, reads DSGVTQTPKHLITATGQRVTLRCSPRSGDLSVYWYQQSLDQGLQFLIQYYNGEERAKGNILERFSAQQFPDLHSELNLSSLELGDSALYFCASSASGYSYNEQFFGPGTRLTVL.

The chain employs TRBV30 and TRBJ2-3, with TRBD2 matching 11 bases. J lost 5 bases, V lost 2 bases, and 9 bases had no gene match. Germline CDR1 reads GTSNPN; CDR2 reads SVGIG (reference sequence). The CDR3 is 16 residues long. The chain's CDR3 is CAWSRSGRAYGDTQYF. DNA for the CDR3: TGTGCCTGGAGTCGTAGCGGGAGGGCCTATGGAGATACGCAGTATTTT.

The gene calls are TRBV6-1 and TRBJ1-2; TRBD1 aligns across 10 bases. V shed 4 bases and J 8 bases; nucleotides not matched to a gene: 4. The germline CDR1 and CDR2 sequences are MNHNS and SASEGT. The CDR3 is made up of 13 amino acids. The CDR3 spells CASSGGQGLGYTF. The DNA for the CDR3 is TGTGCCAGCAGTGGGGGACAGGGGCTAGGCTACACCTTC.

This clone has a single count. The V call is TRBV20-1, the J call TRBJ1-1; D gene ambiguous. Germline V CDR1 and CDR2: DFQATT, SNEGSKA (reference sequence). V lost 3 bases, J lost 9 bases, and 11 bases lay in between. The CDR3 spans 11 residues. The CDR3 nucleotides read TGCAGTGCTAGTGGCCAGGAGAAAGCTTTCTTT. Translated: CSASGQEKAFF.

V and J are TRBV18 and TRBJ1-2; weak D call: TRBD1 (5 bases). Per germline, CDR1 KGHSH and CDR2 LQKENI. The CDR3 extends over 19 amino acids. Trimming took off 4 bases at V and 4 bases at J, with 28 bases between the two ends. The CDR3 loop is CASSLLPGVGPTVGYGYTF. CDR3 nucleotides: TGTGCCAGCTCACTATTACCGGGGGTTGGGCCGACAGTCGGCTATGGCTACACCTTC.

This chain uses TRBV2 with TRBJ2-1; 8 bases are shared with TRBD1. The V and J ends lost 5 bases and 4 bases, in that order; junction bases with no gene match: 1. Germline V gives CDR1 SNHLY, CDR2 FYNNEI. The CDR3 totals 13 residues. For the CDR3, the DNA is TGTGCCAGCAGTAGGACAGGGTACAATGAGCAGTTCTTC. Translated: CASSRTGYNEQFF.

The rearrangement joins TRBV5-4 to TRBJ1-2; 7 bases line up with TRBD1. CDR1 and CDR2 from the germline V gene are SGHNT and YYREEE (reference sequence). The CDR3 loop spans 15 amino acids. V lost 3 bases to trimming and J lost 6 bases; unmatched junction nucleotides: 11. The CDR3 is CASSSLYEGAHGYTF. CDR3 nucleotide sequence: TGTGCCAGCAGCTCCCTGTATGAGGGGGCACATGGCTACACCTTC.

This sequence joins TRBV5-3 and TRBJ2-7; D might be TRBD1 (6 bases). TRBV5-3 counts as an open reading frame of uncertain function. CDR3 length: 14 residues. The V gene lost 0 bases and the J gene lost 0 bases, with 7 bases spanning the gap. The CDR3: CARSLGGPSYEQYF. CDR3 coding DNA: TGTGCCAGAAGCTTGGGGGGGCCCTCCTACGAGCAGTACTTC.

This chain joins TRBV29-1 and TRBJ2-5; 12 bases agree with TRBD1. V gave up 3 bases and J gave up 5 bases; unmatched junction bases: 4. CDR3 length: 14 residues. Germline V gene data show CDR1 as SQVTM and CDR2 as ANQGSEA. DNA of the CDR3: TGCAGCGTTGAGGGGGACAGGGGGCGGGAGACCCAGTACTTC. Translating gives CSVEGDRGRETQYF.

This clone was detected only once. V and J are TRBV28 and TRBJ1-5; 10 nucleotides match TRBD1. The length of the CDR3 is 13 residues. V was pared by 8 bases and J by 4 bases, with 2 bases of the junction left unmatched. Germline CDR1 reads MDHEN; CDR2 reads SYDVKM. CDR3 nucleotides: TGTGCCAGCGGACAGGGGGAAAATCAGCCCCAGCATTTT. Residues: CASGQGENQPQHF. Supplemented by reference TRBV28 and TRBJ1-5, the full variable domain reads DVKVTQSSRYLVKRTGEKVFLECVQDMDHENMFWYRQDPGLGLRLIYFSYDVKMKEKGDIPEGYSVSREKKERFSLILESASTNQTSMYLCASGQGENQPQHFGDGTRLSIL.

The chain uses TRBV5-1 and TRBJ2-5; D gene ambiguous. The CDR3 length is 15 residues. Trimming removed 0 bases from V and 3 bases from J, with 12 bases in between. Per the germline V gene, CDR1 is SGHRS and CDR2 is YFSETQ. The CDR3: CASSLGGSREETQYF. CDR3 nucleotides: TGCGCCAGCAGCTTGGGTGGCAGTAGGGAAGAGACCCAGTACTTC.